The following is a T cell receptor (beta chain) sequence with its context. Its recognized antigen is unknown. Per-base qualities were not stored, and no clone one base away is much larger. Explained via the paper, the time point label denotes: individuals recovered from natural SARS-CoV-2 infection. These data originate in a study of Ad26.COV2.S vaccination and SARS-CoV-2 variants (dated by TCRdb to the early 2020s). For the wider study: TCRbeta repertoire sequencing was used to assess the specificity and breadth of SARS-CoV-2-reactive T cell receptors after Ad26.COV2.S vaccination. The TCR-sequenced set comprised around 30 samples: about 19 Ad26.COV2.S vaccine recipients, 5 placebo recipients and 8 SARS-CoV-2 convalescent individuals.

Study-level results and caveats: The authors noted that the TCR breadth and depth analyses may have underestimated total T cell responses. Higher spike-specific TCR breadth was observed in Ad26.COV2.S recipients than in placebo recipients (P = 0.0014). Vaccine and placebo recipients had similar non-spike TCR breadth, a finding consistent with the vaccine containing only spike. After vaccination, spike-specific CD8+ and CD4+ T cell responses were reported to show substantial breadth.

The immunoSEQ Assay was used to sequence TCRbeta CDR3 regions. After extraction, genomic DNA underwent amplification by bias-controlled multiplex PCR, followed by high-throughput sequencing. As for the original processing: To quantify the absolute abundance of each unique TCRbeta CDR3 region, sequences were collapsed and filtered. T cell fraction was estimated by normalizing TCRbeta template counts to usable DNA, which was measured by amplifying reference genes present in all nucleated cells. Repertoire TCRs were annotated as SARS-CoV-2-specific when V gene, CDR3 amino acid sequence and J gene were exactly matched to a known reactive TCR set. MIRA supplied the reference SARS-CoV-2 TCR set, which was filtered for enrichment in COVID-19-positive ImmuneCODE repertoires so that public or cross-reactive TCRs were removed. Using the MIRA antigens, annotated TCRs were further analysed by specific ORF or by position within an ORF. Breadth was defined as the number of annotated unique rearrangements divided by the total number of unique productive rearrangements, and depth was defined as the summed frequency of the annotated unique rearrangements. Two-sided Wilcoxon rank-sum tests were used to compare TCR breadth between groups. TCRdb retrieved this table from immuneACCESS and kept in-frame rearrangements only. Not all clones are present; in checked studies, unresolved V genes account for under half, and no reason is known for the remainder. V, J and clone size are taken as reported in that table, and D and trimming were inferred from the DNA itself. The sample table lists roughly 380,000 clones, 92% of them with a count of one. The leading ten clones occupy around 4.2% of the sample.

V trim: 5 bases; J trim: 4 bases; unmatched bases: 7. The CDR3 has 15 amino acids, counting the end cysteine and phenylalanine. Only the CDR3 region is kept as DNA, spanning 45 bases read in frame from base 1. The germline V gene (reference sequence) provides CDR1 SEHNR and CDR2 FQNEAQ. Material: peripheral blood, obtained after recovery from COVID-19. This sequence originates from a human donor who had recovered from COVID-19. Rearrangement joined TRBV7-9 to TRBJ2-3, with 9 bases aligning to TRBD2. At the DNA level, the sequence is TGTGCCAGCAGCACCGCGGGGGGGCCCGCAGATACGCAGTATTTT. Its protein reads: CASSTAGGPADTQYF.